Listed below are T cell receptor beta chains from one sample, sequenced in a study of radiotherapy plus CTLA-4 blockade in lung cancer. Profiled with immunoSEQ multiplex PCR; TCRdb holds only in-frame clones, not every one. The sample gives around 71,000 clones, roughly three quarters of which show up once; about a sixth is in the top ten. Material: peripheral blood, obtained from a patient treated with radiotherapy plus ipilimumab. These receptors were taken from a human donor with non-small cell lung cancer whose response to radiotherapy plus ipilimumab could not be evaluated. Some clones in this sample may be carry-over from other donors' samples. Both conserved end residues are trimmed from each CDR3. A D gene is named only where the DNA matches it firmly.

>TRBJ1-2|TRBV5-1|TRBD1
ASSLTDPGQGGYT
>TRBJ1-2|TRBV4-1|TRBD1
ASSRETGEVYGYT
>TRBJ1-1|TRBV29-1|TRBD1
SVRQGINTEAF
>TRBJ2-7|TRBV7-8|-
ASSLVNRVNGEQY
>TRBJ2-5|TRBV6-1|TRBD1
AGGDREETQY
>TRBJ2-2|TRBV6-5|-
ASFQGLGELF
>TRBJ1-2|TRBV14|-
ASSPGQTYGYT
>TRBJ2-1|TRBV29-1|TRBD2
SVERPSGGSYNEQF
>TRBJ2-1|TRBV5-1|-
ASSPQPGEFEQF
>TRBJ1-2|TRBV5-6|TRBD1
ASSAPTGEYYGYT
>TRBJ2-3|TRBV2|TRBD2
ASRAGTSGGDTQY
>TRBJ1-2|TRBV2|TRBD1
ASSRDRDYGYT
>TRBJ2-5|TRBV11-2|TRBD1
ASSLTGGAETQY
>TRBJ2-5|TRBV7-2|TRBD1
ASSLAGAVTGGRWETQY
>TRBJ2-2|TRBV7-9|TRBD1
ASSWRPGQGVGTGELF
>TRBJ1-1|TRBV6-5|-
ASSPPRPSGTEAF
>TRBJ1-4|TRBV5-1|-
ASSLVGGANEKLF
>TRBJ2-3|TRBV11-2|TRBD2
ASSSTSGVSTDTQY
>TRBJ2-1|TRBV11-3|TRBD1
ASSSRQGYEQF
>TRBJ2-3|TRBV28|-
ASSPLPPGQHTDTQY
>TRBJ2-3|TRBV7-3|TRBD2
ASSLKSGGGTDTQY
>TRBJ2-7|TRBV28|TRBD2
ASSPPGGIRYEQY
>TRBJ1-5|TRBV19|TRBD1
ASSPIDRGLTQPQH
>TRBJ1-2|TRBV28|-
ASSLWGSNYGYT
>TRBJ2-2|TRBV7-9|-
ASSLWGGKDGELF
>TRBJ2-7|TRBV6-6|-
ASTGGGEQY
>TRBJ2-3|TRBV5-6|-
ASSLGGAADTQY